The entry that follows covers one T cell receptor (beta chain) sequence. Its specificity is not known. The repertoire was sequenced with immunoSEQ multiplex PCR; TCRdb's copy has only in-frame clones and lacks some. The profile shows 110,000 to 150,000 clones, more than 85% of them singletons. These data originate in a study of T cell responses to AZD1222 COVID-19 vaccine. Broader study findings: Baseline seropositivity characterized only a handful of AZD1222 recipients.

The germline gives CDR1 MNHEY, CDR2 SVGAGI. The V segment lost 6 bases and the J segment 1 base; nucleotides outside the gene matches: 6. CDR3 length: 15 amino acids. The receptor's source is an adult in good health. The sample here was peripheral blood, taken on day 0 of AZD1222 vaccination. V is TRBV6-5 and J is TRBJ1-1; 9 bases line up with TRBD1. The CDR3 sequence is CASRDRGLGNTEAFF. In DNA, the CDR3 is TGTGCCAGCAGAGACAGGGGGTTGGGGAACACTGAAGCTTTCTTT.